A single sample gave rise to the 14 T cell receptor beta chains below, sequenced in a study of blood T cells in healthy people across ages (dated by TCRdb to about 2015). Library creation used 5' RACE. Instrument on record: Illumina HiSeq 2500. A second PCR of roughly 6 to 11 cycles was run with a J-beta primer mix and a sample-barcoded 5' primer. TCRdb passed the public sequencing reads through fastp at Q25 and MiXCR, retaining productive beta sequences. When rows share a CDR3 protein, they turn into one entry using the most common DNA and genes. The sample table contains about 760,000 distinct CDR3 sequences; only one count was recorded for roughly 56% of them. Roughly 24% of the sample is in the top ten clones. What was sequenced was blood. These receptors were taken from a man aged 40-55 years in good health.

Turning to this clonotype: At one of its ends the junction is not consistent with the germline gene, which may arise from a read error. This chain uses TRBV20-1 with TRBJ1-4; D remains unclear. Germline V gene lookup returns CDR1 DFQATT and CDR2 SNEGSKA (reference sequence). This CDR3 comprises 13 residues. The CDR3 spells CSPRRATNEKLFF. In nucleotides, the CDR3 is TGCAGTCCTAGACGGGCAACTAATGAAAAACTGTTTTTT.

This clonotype has ten or more counts. The J gene is TRBJ2-1, the V gene TRBV6-4; 9 bases agree with TRBD1. Germline trimming cut 0 bases from V and 3 bases from J; bases unmatched to any gene: 0. CDR1 is MRHNA and CDR2 is SNTAGT in the germline V gene. The CDR3 is 15 amino acids. The CDR3, as DNA: TGTGCCAGCAGTGACTCGACAGGGGGCTACAATGAGCAGTTCTTC. It yields the protein CASSDSTGGYNEQFF.

This clonotype was seen many times. The chain couples TRBV4-2 to TRBJ2-4; tentative D call: TRBD2 (6 bases). The V end lost 1 base, the J end lost 7 bases, and 20 bases lay between the germline ends. This CDR3 has 17 residues. Germline V gives CDR1 LGHNA, CDR2 YNFKEQ. In DNA, the CDR3 is TGTGCCAGCAGCCAAGTAGATGGGGGAGGCGGCTTCAACATTCAGTACTTC. This encodes CASSQVDGGGGFNIQYF.

As concerns this clonotype: This clone may be a read error of a much larger clone one base away. V and J are TRBV27 and TRBJ1-2; TRBD1 might be the D (6 bases). Germline V gene lookup returns CDR1 MNHEY and CDR2 SMNVEV (reference sequence). CDR3 size: 13 residues. CDR3 in amino acids: CARSLSVGGGYTF. CDR3 DNA: TGTGCCCGCAGTTTATCGGTAGGGGGAGGCTACACCTTC.

A note on this clonotype: It may be a read error: a sequence one base away is much more abundant. The rearrangement joins TRBV27 to TRBJ2-4; D gene unclear. Trimming stripped 4 bases from V and 2 bases from J, with 9 bases between. The V gene's germline CDR1 is MNHEY and CDR2 SMNVEV (reference sequence). This CDR3 has 14 residues. CDR3 in amino acids: CASSSLTTKNIQYF. The CDR3 DNA reads TGTGCCAGCAGTTCTTTGACAACCAAAAACATTCAGTACTTC.

The chain couples TRBV2 to TRBJ2-1, with D unresolved. V dropped 11 bases and J dropped 6 bases, with 14 bases sitting between them. The CDR3 length is 12 residues. Germline values: CDR1 SNHLY, CDR2 FYNNEI. DNA of the CDR3: TGTGCCGGCAATGCTGGCCTCAATGAGCAGTTCTTC. Encoded protein: CAGNAGLNEQFF.

This chain connects TRBV6-1 to TRBJ2-5, with TRBD2 matching 11 bases. The end of the DNA fits TRBJ2-7 better, so the J call may be wrong. In germline, CDR1 is MNHNS, CDR2 SASEGT. The CDR3 extends over 14 amino acids. The CDR3 loop is CAGQIAGGPYEQYF. In nucleotides, the CDR3 is TGTGCCGGTCAAATAGCGGGAGGGCCTTACGAGCAGTACTTC.

Comments on this clonotype: One end of the junction does not line up with germline, which may come from a read error. This chain joins TRBV10-3 and TRBJ1-4; D might be TRBD1 (5 bases). Germline CDR1 and CDR2: ENHRY and SYGVKD. The CDR3 contains 14 residues. For the CDR3, the DNA is TGTGCCATCAGTCCGGGACGGGCAAATGAAAAACCGTTTTTT. Its translation: CAISPGRANEKPFF.

The V gene is TRBV11-2, the J gene TRBJ2-7; D is perhaps TRBD1 or TRBD2 (5 bases each). The CDR3 is 15 residues long. Trimming removed 6 bases from V and 6 bases from J, with 21 bases in between. Germline CDR1 reads SGHAT; CDR2 reads FQNNGV. The CDR3 nucleotides read TGTGCCAGCAGATCAATTCCGGGGCCACCTTCCGAGCAGTACTTC. Encoded protein: CASRSIPGPPSEQYF. Together with reference TRBV11-2 and TRBJ2-7, the CDR3 gives the full variable domain: EAGVAQSPRYKIIEKRQSVAFWCNPISGHATLYWYQQILGQGPKLLIQFQNNGVVDDSQLPKDRFSAERLKGVDSTLKIQPAKLEDSAVYLCASRSIPGPPSEQYFGPGTRLTVT.

The chain has TRBV5-8 and TRBJ2-5; D is ambiguous. The CDR3 extends over 15 amino acids. CDR1 and CDR2 from the germline V gene are SGHTS and YDEGEE. Trimming removed 0 bases from V and 1 base from J, with 10 bases in between. This chain's CDR3 is CASSLAVRSQETQYF. CDR3 coding DNA: TGTGCCAGCAGCTTGGCCGTGCGCAGCCAAGAGACCCAGTACTTC.

The V and J genes are TRBV12-3 or TRBV12-4 and TRBJ2-1; 7 bases map to TRBD1. V lost 6 bases to trimming and J lost 9 bases; unmatched junction nucleotides: 8. The CDR3 is 13 residues long. The CDR3 reads CASRQTGPGEQFF. CDR3 nucleotide sequence: TGTGCCAGCAGGCAGACAGGGCCCGGTGAGCAGTTCTTC.

This clonotype showed up just once. This chain links TRBV29-1 with TRBJ1-2; 7 bases are a match to TRBD1. The CDR3 totals 11 residues. The germline V gene encodes CDR1 SQVTM and CDR2 ANQGSEA. Trimming took 5 bases from V and 8 from J; bases not matched to a gene: 5. Here the CDR3 DNA reads TGCAGCGTTCGCGGACAGGAGGGCTACACCTTC. Translating gives CSVRGQEGYTF. Combining the CDR3 with reference TRBV29-1 and TRBJ1-2 gives the whole variable domain SAVISQKPSRDICQRGTSLTIQCQVDSQVTMMFWYRQQPGQSLTLIATANQGSEATYESGFVIDKFPISRPNLTFSTLTVSNMSPEDSSIYLCSVRGQEGYTFGSGTRLTVV.

V gene TRBV7-9 combines with J gene TRBJ2-1, with a weak D call TRBD1 (5 bases). The V gene's germline CDR1 is SEHNR and CDR2 FQNEAQ (reference sequence). This CDR3 is built from 19 residues. The germline V and J ends were trimmed by 1 base and 0 bases, with 19 bases remaining between them. CDR3 bases: TGTGCCAGCAGCTTAGTCTCCAGGGTCCGCTCTCGCTCCTACAATGAGCAGTTCTTC. It specifies CASSLVSRVRSRSYNEQFF.

This sequence joins TRBV20-1 and TRBJ2-4; TRBD1 might be the D (7 bases). TRBJ2-7 explains the end of the DNA better; the J call may be wrong. Germline lookup yields CDR1 DFQATT and CDR2 SNEGSKA (reference sequence). CDR3 length equals 13 residues. The CDR3 reads CSARPQGRSEQYF. For the CDR3, the DNA is TGCAGTGCTAGGCCACAGGGGAGGAGCGAGCAGTACTTC.